These T cell receptor beta chains were read from a single sample in a study of blood T cell repertoires in COVID-19. The table came from immunoSEQ multiplex PCR; TCRdb's copy has only in-frame clones and leaves some out. The table has 250,000 or so clones, roughly 89% seen once; the top ten hold less than 3%. Sequencing was performed on peripheral blood. Every receptor here comes from a young woman with active or convalescent COVID-19. Each CDR3 is given with its conserved first and last residue. D genes are given only for firm matches. Clone size is shown for a subset of rows, as once, few, many or a class of expanded clone.

J	size	D	length	V	CDR3	DNA
TRBJ1-1	-	-	13	TRBV2	CASSERQITEAFF	TGTGCCAGCAGTGAGCGACAAATCACTGAAGCTTTCTTT
TRBJ1-2	-	TRBD1	14	TRBV19	CASSIDTGQYYYTF	TGTGCCAGTAGTATAGATACGGGACAGTACTACTACACCTTC
TRBJ1-5	-	-	15	TRBV6-2/TRBV6-3	CASSSPGQRNQPQHF	TGTGCCAGCAGTTCTCCGGGACAACGCAATCAGCCCCAGCATTTT
TRBJ2-7	-	-	14	TRBV6-5	CASARTEGSYEQYF	TGTGCCAGTGCTAGGACAGAGGGAAGCTACGAGCAGTACTTC
TRBJ1-3	-	-	14	TRBV19	CASSIEARGFAIYF	TGTGCCAGTAGTATAGAGGCCAGGGGTTTCGCCATATATTTT
TRBJ2-3	-	TRBD2	15	TRBV5-4	CASSLSGGASDTQYF	TGTGCCAGCAGCCTTAGCGGGGGGGCCTCAGATACGCAGTATTTT
TRBJ1-4	-	-	10	TRBV20-1	CSARDGKLFF	TGCAGTGCTAGAGACGGAAAACTGTTTTTT
TRBJ1-1	-	TRBD1	13	TRBV19	CASTLDRDTEAFF	TGTGCCAGTACCTTGGACAGGGACACTGAAGCTTTCTTT
TRBJ2-3	-	TRBD2	18	TRBV27	CASSLRRGSGGSTDTQYF	TGTGCCAGCAGTTTACGTCGCGGTAGCGGGGGCAGCACAGATACGCAGTATTTT
TRBJ2-3	-	-	13	TRBV27	CASSFGSTDTQYF	TGTGCCAGCAGTTTCGGTAGCACAGATACGCAGTATTTT
TRBJ1-2	few	-	14	TRBV5-1	CASSHDRGSEGYTF	TGCGCCAGCAGCCATGACCGGGGGTCTGAGGGCTACACCTTC
TRBJ1-1	-	TRBD1	12	TRBV27	CASSLTGRRAFF	TGTGCCAGCAGCCTGACAGGGAGAAGAGCTTTCTTT
TRBJ1-6	-	-	15	TRBV6-4	CASSPGAGYNSPLHF	TGTGCCAGCAGTCCTGGGGCAGGATACAATTCACCCCTCCACTTT
TRBJ1-1	-	-	15	TRBV5-5	CASSLYTTRDTEAFF	TGTGCCAGCAGCTTGTATACGACGAGGGACACTGAAGCTTTCTTT
TRBJ2-1	-	-	15	TRBV7-6	CASSLAGTRSTEQFF	TGTGCCAGCAGCTTAGCGGGCACTAGATCCACTGAGCAGTTCTTC
TRBJ1-2	few	-	19	TRBV2	CASSVEGLGGIGRAYGYTF	TGTGCCAGCAGCGTCGAGGGCCTGGGAGGGATAGGGCGGGCCTATGGCTACACCTTC